Listed below are T cell receptor beta chains from one sample, sequenced in a study of control samples from healthy donors and cancer patients. Clones were sequenced by immunoSEQ multiplex PCR, and TCRdb holds only the in-frame ones, with some missing. The sample has 90,000 to 150,000 clones; approximately 87% are singletons. The material sequenced was blood. The origin of the receptors is a man younger than 45 in good health. Both conserved end residues are part of each CDR3. Fields, in order: J gene, V gene, clone size, CDR3 protein. Clone size appears in some rows only: once, few, many, or a class for an expanded clone.

>TRBJ1-2|TRBV4-1|-
CASSQGGTGYTF
>TRBJ2-1|TRBV5-1|once
CASSMGLAGVNEQFF
>TRBJ1-5|TRBV19|-
CASSIAVSNQPQHF
>TRBJ1-2|TRBV5-5|-
CASSLETGVGGYTF
>TRBJ2-5|TRBV27|-
CASSLGVFGTQYF
>TRBJ1-1|TRBV30|-
CAWSQVGTEAFF
>TRBJ1-5|TRBV11-2|-
CASSLDPGRPQHF
>TRBJ1-4|TRBV10-3|-
CAISDRGGEEKLFF
>TRBJ2-2|TRBV6-6|-
CASSPTGNTGELFF
>TRBJ1-1|TRBV6-5|-
CASSRTKENTEAFF
>TRBJ2-1|TRBV12-3/TRBV12-4|-
CASSGSYNEQFF
>TRBJ2-1|TRBV2|-
CASSEEGTGYNEQFF
>TRBJ2-1|TRBV5-1|-
CASSLGTGIHNEQFF
>TRBJ1-5|TRBV28|-
CASSPLPTAPNQPQHF
>TRBJ2-3|TRBV30|-
CAWSVAAGGTDTQYF
>TRBJ2-3|TRBV5-1|-
CASSPRTTTSTDTQYF
>TRBJ1-4|TRBV5-1|-
CASSLGDRNNEKLFF
>TRBJ1-5|TRBV24-1|-
CATSDHGGSQPQHF
>TRBJ2-7|TRBV10-3|-
CAISELELAEYEQYF
>TRBJ1-1|TRBV18|once
CASSLTGEDGTEAFF
>TRBJ2-2|TRBV24-1|once
CATSDATRGTGELFF
>TRBJ2-5|TRBV16|-
CASSQNGETQYF
>TRBJ1-5|TRBV7-2|-
CASSSRQSNQPQHF
>TRBJ1-1|TRBV19|-
CASSPQGFTEAFF
>TRBJ2-1|TRBV29-1|few
CSVEEGNEQFF
>TRBJ2-5|TRBV11-3|-
CASSLGGLAGQETQYF
>TRBJ1-5|TRBV2|-
CASTALTGSGQPQHF
>TRBJ1-6|TRBV27|-
CASERTGVGNSPLHF
>TRBJ1-5|TRBV12-5|-
CASGPSGGNQPQHF
>TRBJ2-5|TRBV30|-
CAWSAGSQETQYF
>TRBJ2-5|TRBV2|-
CASSEPSWADQETQYF
>TRBJ1-2|TRBV10-3|-
CAISEQGQDGYTF
>TRBJ1-5|TRBV30|-
CAWSDLGARQPQHF
>TRBJ2-1|TRBV2|-
CASSENYEQFF
>TRBJ2-1|TRBV6-5|-
CASTTGFSYNEQFF
>TRBJ2-1|TRBV30|-
CAWSVLAGDYNEQFF
>TRBJ1-2|TRBV2|-
CASSVVEGGTGYTF
>TRBJ1-1|TRBV5-5|-
CASSLLGGMNTEAFF
>TRBJ2-5|TRBV5-1|-
CASSPGSSGAQETQYF
>TRBJ1-1|TRBV7-8|-
CASSWTRGSEAFF
>TRBJ2-7|TRBV29-1|-
CSVVGGQGGGYEQYF
>TRBJ2-7|TRBV5-1|-
CASSGPPSYEQYF
>TRBJ1-3|TRBV18|-
CASSLRDGSGNTIYF
>TRBJ1-6|TRBV19|-
CASSRAGDNSPLHF
>TRBJ1-5|TRBV5-1|-
CASSLAPGARQPQHF
>TRBJ2-5|TRBV5-1|-
CASSLAGTAVETQYF
>TRBJ1-3|TRBV11-3|-
CASSSDRGSLGAGNTIYF
>TRBJ2-6|TRBV2|-
CASSRQGRGSGANVLTF
>TRBJ1-5|TRBV2|-
CASSWTGGSNQPQHF
>TRBJ1-1|TRBV3-1/TRBV3-2|-
CASSQGFTGRAFF
>TRBJ1-1|TRBV20-1|-
CSARTGGLAFF
>TRBJ1-5|TRBV6-5|-
CASRGGRGHQPQHF
>TRBJ1-1|TRBV10-3|-
CAIRDQSRTEAFF
>TRBJ1-1|TRBV7-9|-
CASSPSLGLTEAFF
>TRBJ2-7|TRBV4-1|-
CASSAPGGSYEQYF
>TRBJ2-4|TRBV12-3/TRBV12-4|-
CATSSVQTNIQYF